The sequence of this T cell receptor beta chain was determined in a study of breast tumors, draining lymph nodes, adjacent tissues. General study results and limits: Compared with lymph nodes, tumors were less diverse; compared with nontumor tissue, more. Luminal-like breast cancer showed significantly greater tumor-nontumor repertoire similarity than basal-like breast cancer did. Data fit most tumor T cells coming from lymph node, expanding in tumor.

TCRdb re-called the multiplex PCR reads with MiXCR, one entry per CDR3 protein. The profile shows 150,000 to 250,000 distinct CDR3 sequences, around 29% of them singletons. Points on this clonotype: Its specificity is not known. A much larger clone differs by one base, so this may be a read error.

Axillary draining lymph nodes of breast cancer patients supplied the node samples. Sequenced material: axillary lymph node tissue. The origin of this receptor is a female donor with breast cancer. Some clones in this sample may be carry-over from other donors' samples.

Here the CDR3 reads CASRRVAAGPSTYEQYF. CDR3 sequence (DNA): TGTGCCAGCAGGCGAGTAGCGGCAGGGCCCTCGACCTACGAGCAGTACTTC. The V and J genes are TRBV5-8 and TRBJ2-7; tentatively, D is TRBD2 (6 bases). The CDR3 is made up of 17 amino acids. Germline CDR1 reads SGHTS; CDR2 reads YDEGEE. Trimming pared 5 bases from V and 2 bases from J, leaving 23 bases between. Full variable domain (missing parts from reference TRBV5-8 and TRBJ2-7): EAGVTQSPTHLIKTRGQQATLRCSPISGHTSVYWYQQALGLGLQFLLWYDEGEERNRGNFPPRFSGRQFPNYSSELNVNALELEDSALYLCASRRVAAGPSTYEQYFGPGTRLTVT.